This TCR beta chain is from a study of blood T cell repertoires in COVID-19. Sequencing was performed with immunoSEQ multiplex PCR; in TCRdb, only in-frame clones are kept and a portion is missing. The sample holds approximately 170,000 clones, around 84% seen once. The CDR3 spans 12 residues. Germline values: CDR1 SNHLY, CDR2 FYNNEI. V was pared by 8 bases and J by 0 bases, with 7 bases between. Sequencing input: peripheral blood. The V call is TRBV2, the J call TRBJ1-2, with a tentative D call TRBD1 (5 bases). This TCR derives from a woman older than 75 with acute or convalescent COVID-19. The CDR3 here is CASWGANYGYTF. The CDR3 DNA sequence: TGTGCCAGCTGGGGCGCTAACTATGGCTACACCTTC.